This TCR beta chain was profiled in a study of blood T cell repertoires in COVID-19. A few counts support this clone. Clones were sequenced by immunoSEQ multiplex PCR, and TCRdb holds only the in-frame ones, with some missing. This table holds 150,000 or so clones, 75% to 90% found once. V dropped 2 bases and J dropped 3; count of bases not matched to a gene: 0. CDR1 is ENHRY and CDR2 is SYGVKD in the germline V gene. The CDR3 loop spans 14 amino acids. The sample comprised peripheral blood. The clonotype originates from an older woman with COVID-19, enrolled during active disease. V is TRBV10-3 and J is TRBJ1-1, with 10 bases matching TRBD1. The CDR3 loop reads CAISEGQGDTEAFF. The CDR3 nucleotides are TGTGCCATCAGTGAGGGACAGGGGGACACTGAAGCTTTCTTT.